The table lists the clone carrying this TCR beta chain with a few counts. Its antigen is unidentified. These data are taken from a study of T cell repertoires in cytomegalovirus infection. About the research overall: CMV infection and matching HLA type were both indicated by public TCR beta signatures. Study-level points and caveats: HLA-C-restricted CMV-specific TCR beta clonotypes were dominant in the ex vivo response. Of the TCR beta families, the public ones yielded a cumulative frequency that identified carriers of CMV plus the relevant HLA.

TCRdb fed the reads into MiXCR, producing one record per CDR3 protein. This sample has roughly 130,000 distinct CDR3 sequences, with less than 9.5% found just once. Trimming at V came to 7 bases and at J to 8 bases, leaving 17 bases not matched to a gene. The CDR3 has 16 residues. Germline assignment: CDR1 MDHEN and CDR2 SYDVKM. The chain employs TRBV28 and TRBJ1-2, with 9 bases that match TRBD1. This clonotype originated in a human donor in good health (CMV status not recorded). Some clones in this sample may be carry-over from other donors' samples. The source material was PBMCs. The CDR3 DNA reads as TGTGCCAGCATCACTGGGACAGGGAAGGGAGGTCGCGGCTACACCTTC. Translated, it gives CASITGTGKGGRGYTF.